This is a list of T cell receptor beta chains from one sample in a study of CD8 T cells in Susac syndrome. TCRdb fed the immunoSEQ multiplex PCR reads into MiXCR, producing one record per CDR3 protein. The table includes more than 150,000 distinct CDR3 sequences, around 96% detected once. Sequenced material: CD8+ T cells from PBMCs. The receptor source for this set is a human donor with multiple sclerosis. Both conserved end residues are part of each CDR3. D genes are given only for firm matches. Part of the rows lack a size; the others show once, few, many or a class for expanded clones.

-	TRBV12-5	-	TRBJ2-3	TGTGCTAGTGGTTTGGTTACGCAGTATTTT	CASGLVTQYF
-	TRBV7-9	-	TRBJ2-3	TGTGCCAGCAGCTTAAGACCTAGCTTAGGAGATACGCAGTATTTT	CASSLRPSLGDTQYF
-	TRBV29-1	-	TRBJ2-1	TGCAGCGTTGAAGGAGGACAAATCAATGAGCAGTTCTTC	CSVEGGQINEQFF
-	TRBV27	-	TRBJ1-6	TGTGCCAGCACCGTAATGGGGGGCAATTCACCCCTCCACTTT	CASTVMGGNSPLHF
TRBD1	TRBV4-1	-	TRBJ1-2	TGCGCCAGCAGCCAGTGGACAGGGAATAATGGCTACACCTTC	CASSQWTGNNGYTF
TRBD2	TRBV9	once	TRBJ2-1	TGTGCCAGCAGCGCCGGGGGGGTCAATGAGCAGTTCTTC	CASSAGGVNEQFF
-	TRBV12-3/TRBV12-4	-	TRBJ1-1	TGTGCCAGCAACCCTGCAAACACTGAAGCTTTCTTT	CASNPANTEAFF
TRBD2	TRBV13	-	TRBJ2-7	TGTGCCAGCAGCCGCGGGACTAGCGGGATCAATTTC	CASSRGTSGINF
-	TRBV27	-	TRBJ1-6	TGTGCCAGCAGTAACTATAATTCACCCCTCCACTTT	CASSNYNSPLHF
TRBD1	TRBV27	once	TRBJ1-6	TGTGCCAGCAGTATACAGGGGGCGCAGACACCCCTCCACTTT	CASSIQGAQTPLHF
TRBD1	TRBV7-9	-	TRBJ2-7	TGTGCCAGCAGCTTGGGGACAGGGGGCCACGAGCAGTACTTC	CASSLGTGGHEQYF
-	TRBV27	-	TRBJ2-7	TGTGCCAGCAGCCGGCAGGGGTTTCACGAGCAGTACTTC	CASSRQGFHEQYF
-	TRBV29-1	-	TRBJ2-7	TGCAGCGTTGAGTCGGACAGCTCCTACGAGCAGTACTTC	CSVESDSSYEQYF
-	TRBV3-1	-	TRBJ1-4	TGTGCCAGCAGCCAAGATCGGGGAACTAATGAAAAACTGTTTTTT	CASSQDRGTNEKLFF
-	TRBV7-7	-	TRBJ2-5	TGTGCCAGCAGCTTAACCCAAAGCGACCAAGAGACCCAGTACTTC	CASSLTQSDQETQYF
TRBD2	TRBV20-1	-	TRBJ2-7	TGCAGTGCTAGGGGACTAGCTCACGGGGCCTACGAGCAGTACTTC	CSARGLAHGAYEQYF
-	TRBV9	-	TRBJ2-1	TGTGCCAGCAGCGTAGGCCAGGGTGCCTACAATGAGCAGTTCTTC	CASSVGQGAYNEQFF
-	TRBV24-1	-	TRBJ1-5	TGTGCCACCAGTGCGTGGGGAGATTCGAATCAGCCCCAGCATTTT	CATSAWGDSNQPQHF
TRBD1	TRBV30	-	TRBJ1-2	TGTGCCTGGAGTACAGGGGATTTGCGTGGCTACACCTTC	CAWSTGDLRGYTF
-	TRBV28	-	TRBJ2-7	TGTGCCAGCAGCCAAATTCGAAGGGGCTACGAGCAGTACTTC	CASSQIRRGYEQYF
TRBD1	TRBV9	-	TRBJ2-1	TGTGCCAGCAGCGAGGGGGCGAGGAATGAGCAGTTCTTC	CASSEGARNEQFF
-	TRBV20-1	-	TRBJ2-1	TGCAGTGCTAGAGATTGGGGGAGCGGTGAGCAGTTCTTC	CSARDWGSGEQFF
-	TRBV6-5	-	TRBJ2-3	TGTGCCAGCAGTTCAAGGGGGATTGGACTAGTAGCAGATACGCAGTATTTT	CASSSRGIGLVADTQYF
-	TRBV9	-	TRBJ1-6	TGTGCCAGCAGCGCCTACCCTGGGGATTCACCCCTCCACTTT	CASSAYPGDSPLHF
TRBD2	TRBV27	-	TRBJ2-5	TGTGCCAGCAGCGCTAGCGGGCGGTACCAAGAGACCCAGTACTTC	CASSASGRYQETQYF
-	TRBV7-9	-	TRBJ2-1	TGTGCCAGCAGCTTAGCTGGCGCCAGCTCCTACAATGAGCAGTTCTTC	CASSLAGASSYNEQFF
TRBD2	TRBV5-4	-	TRBJ2-7	TGTGCCAGCAGCCCAGGACTAGCGGGGGGGTCCTGGAGCTCCTACGAGCAGTACTTC	CASSPGLAGGSWSSYEQYF
-	TRBV9	-	TRBJ2-1	TGTGCCAGCAGCGTAGAGGATGAGCAGTTCTTC	CASSVEDEQFF
TRBD2	TRBV9	-	TRBJ2-3	TGTGCCAGCAGCGAAAGCGGGGGCACAGATACGCAGTATTTT	CASSESGGTDTQYF
-	TRBV27	-	TRBJ2-1	TGTGCCAGCAGTTTTCTTGAGGGGTACAATGAGCAGTTCTTC	CASSFLEGYNEQFF
-	TRBV27	-	TRBJ2-4	TGTGCCAGCAGGACCAGTGGAGCCAAAAACATTCAGTACTTC	CASRTSGAKNIQYF